Described below is a single TCR beta chain sequence and its context. The repertoire was sequenced with immunoSEQ multiplex PCR; TCRdb's copy has only in-frame clones and lacks some. The table shows 110,000 to 150,000 clones, with about 90% occurring only once. This CDR3 contains 14 residues. Trimming removed 5 bases at V and 3 bases at J, with 13 bases between. Germline CDR1 reads SNHLY; CDR2 reads FYNNEI. The data belong to a study of blood T cell repertoires in COVID-19. Study at large: The samples span acute and convalescent COVID-19 from the United States, Italy and Spain.

This TCR was sampled from a woman of 80 years or more with acute or convalescent COVID-19. V is TRBV2 and J is TRBJ1-2; D gene unclear. Sample: peripheral blood. CDR3 in amino acids: CASSRDNGDYGYTF. As DNA, the CDR3 is TGTGCCAGCAGTCGGGATAACGGAGACTATGGCTACACCTTC.